This passage covers 2 T cell receptor beta chains from one sample sequenced in a study of blood T cell repertoires in COVID-19. Profiled with immunoSEQ multiplex PCR; TCRdb holds only in-frame clones, not every one. The sample has roughly 150,000 clones; 70% to 90% are singletons. The specimen was peripheral blood. These receptor sequences come from a human donor in a cohort sampled during active COVID-19.

This CDR3 is CAWSGLAGDEQYF. CDR3 sequence (DNA): TGTGCCTGGAGTGGACTAGCGGGAGACGAGCAGTACTTC. The V call is TRBV30, the J call TRBJ2-7; TRBD2 agrees at 12 bases. Germline V gives CDR1 GTSNPN, CDR2 SVGIG (reference sequence). V lost 1 base, J lost 5 bases, and 0 bases stayed unmatched. This CDR3 region has 13 residues.

The rearrangement joins TRBV4-3 to TRBJ2-3; D may be TRBD1 (6 bases). The germline CDR1 and CDR2 sequences are LGHNA and YSLEER. The CDR3 runs 16 residues. The V end lost 1 base, the J end lost 0 bases, and 11 bases lay between the germline ends. The CDR3 nucleotides are TGCGCCAGCAGCCAAGGAGCAGGGGTAAGCACAGATACGCAGTATTTT. Its translation: CASSQGAGVSTDTQYF.